This TCR beta chain emerged from a study of blood T cell repertoires in COVID-19. Across the study: In each case, the material was cDNA or gDNA derived from T cells, B-cell-depleted T cells, or PBMCs.

Per the original data handling: Estimated nucleated cell counts came from reference gene primer amplification. TCRdb's copy holds only in-frame clones and misses some; the assay was immunoSEQ multiplex PCR. The V and J calls and clone size come from that table; D and trimming were worked out from the DNA. In the table there are 150,000 to 200,000 clones, around 85% of which are singletons. Unmatched junction bases numbered 4, after V lost 0 bases and J lost 6 bases. The length of the CDR3 is 16 residues. Germline V CDR1 and CDR2: SGHNT, YYREEE (reference sequence). Sequencing was done on a sample of peripheral blood. The chain couples TRBV5-4 to TRBJ2-2; 11 bases are a match to TRBD2. The clonotype comes from a woman of 80 years or more with acute or convalescent COVID-19. The chain's CDR3 is CASSLEIAGGPGELFF. The DNA for the CDR3 is TGTGCCAGCAGCTTGGAGATAGCGGGGGGGCCCGGGGAGCTGTTTTTT. The full variable domain, in which reference TRBV5-4 and TRBJ2-2 provide the parts outside the CDR3, is ETGVTQSPTHLIKTRGQQVTLRCSSQSGHNTVSWYQQALGQGPQFIFQYYREEENGRGNFPPRFSGLQFPNYSSELNVNALELDDSALYLCASSLEIAGGPGELFFGEGSRLTVL.